Shown below are 28 T cell receptor beta chains from a single sample sequenced in a study of radiotherapy plus CTLA-4 blockade in lung cancer. Generated by immunoSEQ multiplex PCR, the TCRdb table keeps only in-frame clones and is missing some. The table includes 65,000 to 100,000 clones, roughly four fifths detected once. The material was peripheral blood, obtained from a patient treated with radiotherapy plus ipilimumab. The receptor set was obtained from a human donor with non-small cell lung cancer who had stable disease on radiotherapy plus ipilimumab.

The V gene is TRBV7-2, the J gene TRBJ2-1; TRBD1 might be the D (6 bases). The germline gives CDR1 SGHTA, CDR2 FQGNSA. The V gene lost 11 bases and the J gene lost 10 bases, with 18 bases spanning the gap. This CDR3 is 12 amino acids long. CDR3 coding DNA: TGTGCCTTGGGGGTGGGGGCCGGAGAGCAGTTCTTC. It is translated as CALGVGAGEQFF.

CDR3 nucleotide sequence: TGTGCCAGCAGCTTAGCGACAAGGGTCATCTATGGCTACACCTTC. It specifies CASSLATRVIYGYTF. The rearrangement links TRBV7-9 to TRBJ1-2; no clear D. V was shortened by 0 bases and J by 4 bases, with 12 bases between the two germline ends. The CDR3 is made up of 15 amino acids. CDR1 and CDR2 (germline): SEHNR, FQNEAQ (reference sequence). Together with reference TRBV7-9 and TRBJ1-2, the CDR3 gives the full variable domain: DTGVSQNPRHKITKRGQNVTFRCDPISEHNRLYWYRQTLGQGPEFLTYFQNEAQLEKSRLLSDRFSAERPKGSFSTLEIQRTEQGDSAMYLCASSLATRVIYGYTFGSGTRLTVV.

This clone was seen once. The chain employs TRBV27 and TRBJ1-5; a weak D match, TRBD1 (6 bases). CDR3 size: 16 residues. CDR1 MNHEY and CDR2 SMNVEV come from the germline V gene (reference sequence). The V end was cut by 6 bases, the J end by 0 bases, with 15 bases between. CDR3: CASSPKQGLSNQPQHF. In DNA form, the CDR3 reads TGTGCCAGCAGCCCTAAACAGGGACTTAGCAATCAGCCCCAGCATTTT.

The genes are TRBV5-1 and TRBJ1-2; unclear D gene. CDR3 length equals 15 residues. Looked up from germline, CDR1 is SGHRS and CDR2 is YFSETQ. V was clipped by 0 bases and J by 4 bases, with 13 bases between them. CDR3 protein: CASSLEGIRFYGYTF. CDR3 DNA: TGCGCCAGCAGCTTGGAAGGGATCCGCTTCTATGGCTACACCTTC.

The chain is built from TRBV29-1 and TRBJ1-2; no clear D. Looked up from germline, CDR1 is SQVTM and CDR2 is ANQGSEA. The CDR3 spans 12 residues. V lost 7 bases to trimming and J lost 2 bases, with 11 bases between them. CDR3 loop: CSGLTENYGYTF. Written as DNA, the CDR3 is TGCAGCGGTCTTACTGAGAACTATGGCTACACCTTC.

This clone was counted once. The CDR3 sequence: CASSPRLGRQETQYF. The CDR3 bases are TGTGCCAGCAGTCCACGGCTAGGACGGCAAGAGACCCAGTACTTC. The genes are TRBV27 and TRBJ2-5; D unclear. The V end lost 5 bases, the J end lost 2 bases, and 15 bases lay between the germline ends. Per germline, CDR1 MNHEY and CDR2 SMNVEV (reference sequence). The CDR3 totals 15 residues.

In nucleotides, the CDR3 is TGTGCCAGCAGTCCGCCCCGGGACAGGGGGCTCTATGGCTACACCTTC. Translated: CASSPPRDRGLYGYTF. The J gene is TRBJ1-2, the V gene TRBV28, with 12 bases identical to TRBD1. Germline V CDR1 and CDR2: MDHEN, SYDVKM. Trimming took 5 bases from V and 4 from J; bases not matched to a gene: 8. This CDR3 is built from 16 residues.

The rearrangement links TRBV2 to TRBJ2-2; 7 bases agree with TRBD2. Germline-derived CDR1 and CDR2 are SNHLY and FYNNEI. V lost 9 bases and J lost 3; bases outside the gene matches: 7. CDR3 length: 14 residues. CDR3 in amino acids: CASQTSTDTGELFF. In nucleotides, the CDR3 is TGTGCCAGTCAGACTAGCACAGACACCGGGGAGCTGTTTTTT.

The V gene is TRBV29-1, the J gene TRBJ1-1; 8 bases agree with TRBD1. This CDR3 comprises 14 residues. Trimming at V came to 3 bases and at J to 2 bases, leaving 5 bases not matched to a gene. The V gene's germline CDR1 is SQVTM and CDR2 ANQGSEA. CDR3 in amino acids: CSVEDTGGNTEAFF. In DNA, the CDR3 is TGCAGCGTTGAGGACACAGGGGGAAACACTGAAGCTTTCTTT.

The sample holds one count of this clone. The chain is built from TRBV29-1 and TRBJ2-4; 9 nucleotides agree with TRBD2. In germline, CDR1 is SQVTM, CDR2 ANQGSEA. Losses at the gene ends were 3 bases for V and 1 base for J; bases not matched to a gene: 7. The length of the CDR3 is 16 residues. CDR3 region: CSVDSGGLRAKNIQYF. Here the CDR3 DNA reads TGCAGCGTTGACAGCGGGGGGCTTAGGGCCAAAAACATTCAGTACTTC.

This chain uses TRBV5-1 with TRBJ1-2; D unresolved. CDR1 SGHRS and CDR2 YFSETQ come from the germline V gene. Trimming took off 1 base at V and 3 bases at J, with 7 bases between the two ends. The CDR3 extends over 13 amino acids. The CDR3 coding sequence is TGCGCCAGCAGCTTGACGCTGGACTATGGCTACACCTTC. This encodes CASSLTLDYGYTF.

V and J are TRBV5-1 and TRBJ2-5; no clear D. Looked up from germline, CDR1 is SGHRS and CDR2 is YFSETQ. The length of the CDR3 is 15 residues. V was pared by 0 bases and J by 2 bases, with 11 bases between. As DNA, the CDR3 is TGCGCCAGCAGCTTGGCCCTCTCCCGTCAAGAGACCCAGTACTTC. Its translation: CASSLALSRQETQYF.

A single count supports this clone. The chain has TRBV5-1 and TRBJ2-1; 10 bases agree with TRBD2. The germline V gene has CDR1 SGHRS and CDR2 YFSETQ. The CDR3 covers 15 residues. Germline trimming cut 0 bases from V and 6 bases from J; bases unmatched to any gene: 3. Written as DNA, the CDR3 is TGCGCCAGCAGCTTGGTAGCGGGAGGTATCAATGAGCAGTTCTTC. This codes for CASSLVAGGINEQFF.

The rearrangement uses TRBV6-4 and TRBJ2-1; no clear D. CDR1 and CDR2 (germline): MRHNA, SNTAGT. V was pared by 6 bases and J by 9 bases, with 15 bases between. The CDR3 runs to 13 residues. The chain's CDR3 is CASSPSAPGEQFF. The CDR3 DNA sequence: TGTGCCAGCAGCCCCTCGGCGCCGGGTGAGCAGTTCTTC.

The chain combines TRBV10-2 with TRBJ2-1, with TRBD1 identical over 7 bases. Germline V gene data show CDR1 as WSHSY and CDR2 as SAAADI. CDR3 length: 16 amino acids. Trimming removed 6 bases from V and 0 bases from J; junction bases left unmatched: 8. CDR3 in amino acids: CASRPGQMSSYNEQFF. In DNA, the CDR3 is TGCGCCAGCAGGCCGGGACAGATGAGCTCCTACAATGAGCAGTTCTTC.

J is TRBJ2-7 and V is TRBV18, with 7 bases aligning to TRBD2. The V segment lost 3 bases and the J segment 2 bases; nucleotides outside the gene matches: 10. The length of the CDR3 is 16 residues. Germline V CDR1 and CDR2: KGHSH, LQKENI. CDR3 in amino acids: CASSPDLGGRAYEQYF. CDR3 nucleotide sequence: TGTGCCAGCTCACCCGACCTGGGCGGGAGAGCCTACGAGCAGTACTTC.

CDR3 sequence (DNA): TGTGCCACCAGCAGAGCTGGGACAGGGGTTTCACCCCTCCACTTT. This translates into CATSRAGTGVSPLHF. The rearrangement uses TRBV15 and TRBJ1-6, with 10 positions matching TRBD1. CDR1 LNHNV and CDR2 YYDKDF come from the germline V gene (reference sequence). Trimming cost V 1 base and J 9 bases; bases outside gene matches: 3. This CDR3 comprises 15 residues.

The chain joins TRBV28 to TRBJ2-1, with D possibly being TRBD2 (8 bases). Looked up from germline, CDR1 is MDHEN and CDR2 is SYDVKM. This CDR3 comprises 16 residues. The V gene lost 5 bases and the J gene lost 6 bases, with 20 bases spanning the gap. As DNA, the CDR3 is TGTGCCAGCAGTGGGGCGAGGGGGCGGGAGGCCAATGAGCAGTTCTTC. It specifies CASSGARGREANEQFF. Complete variable domain (other parts from reference TRBV28 and TRBJ2-1): DVKVTQSSRYLVKRTGEKVFLECVQDMDHENMFWYRQDPGLGLRLIYFSYDVKMKEKGDIPEGYSVSREKKERFSLILESASTNQTSMYLCASSGARGREANEQFFGPGTRLTVL.

The V call is TRBV11-2, the J call TRBJ2-2; 7 bases line up with TRBD2. V dropped 1 base and J dropped 7; count of bases not matched to a gene: 6. CDR1 is SGHAT and CDR2 is FQNNGV in the germline V gene. CDR3 length equals 15 residues. CDR3 in DNA: TGTGCCAGCAGCTTAGTACCGACTAGCTTCGGGGAGCTGTTTTTT. Residues: CASSLVPTSFGELFF.

The chain is built from TRBV30 and TRBJ2-7; TRBD2 aligns across 7 bases. Unmatched junction bases numbered 7, after V lost 3 bases and J lost 5 bases. CDR3 length: 13 residues. The V gene's germline CDR1 is GTSNPN and CDR2 SVGIG (reference sequence). CDR3 protein: CAWSRTRSHEQYF. CDR3 coding DNA: TGTGCCTGGAGCCGGACTAGGTCCCACGAGCAGTACTTC.

The J gene is TRBJ1-1, the V gene TRBV28; D ambiguous. Trimming cost V 7 bases and J 1 base, with 19 bases left between them. Per the germline V gene, CDR1 is MDHEN and CDR2 is SYDVKM. The length of the CDR3 is 16 residues. Here the CDR3 reads CASIPGGLGWNTEAFF. The CDR3 DNA sequence: TGTGCCAGCATCCCTGGCGGCTTAGGCTGGAACACTGAAGCTTTCTTT.

The chain couples TRBV29-1 to TRBJ2-1, with TRBD2 matching over 13 bases. This CDR3 is 13 amino acids long. In germline, CDR1 is SQVTM, CDR2 ANQGSEA. The CDR3 loop is CAAGTSGIDEQFF. DNA of the CDR3: TGCGCGGCGGGGACTAGCGGGATTGATGAGCAGTTCTTC.

CDR3 residues: CASTYLGANTGELFF. For the CDR3, the DNA is TGTGCCAGCACTTATCTTGGGGCCAACACCGGGGAGCTGTTTTTT. The J gene is TRBJ2-2, the V gene TRBV2; possibly TRBD1 for D (5 bases). The V end lost 7 bases, the J end lost 2 bases, and 14 bases lay between the germline ends. This CDR3 contains 15 residues. CDR1 and CDR2 (germline): SNHLY, FYNNEI.

The CDR3, as DNA: TGCGCCAGCAGCTTGGAGGGACAGGGGGATCGGTTCTTC. Protein product: CASSLEGQGDRFF. This chain links TRBV5-1 with TRBJ2-1; 11 nucleotides match TRBD1. Germline values: CDR1 SGHRS, CDR2 YFSETQ. V trimming: 0 bases; J trimming: 15 bases; junction bases outside the gene matches: 5. The length of the CDR3 is 13 residues.

The rearrangement uses TRBV9 and TRBJ1-2, with TRBD1 matching 11 bases. CDR3 size: 16 residues. The V gene end was trimmed by 5 bases and the J gene end by 8 bases; junction bases not matched to a gene: 14. Germline CDR1 SGDLS, CDR2 YYNGEE. The CDR3 reads CASSSNVGQGAGGYTF. CDR3 nucleotides: TGTGCCAGCAGTTCAAACGTAGGACAGGGGGCAGGAGGCTACACCTTC.

This clone appeared a single time. V and J are TRBV6-5 and TRBJ1-1; 7 bases match TRBD1. From germline, CDR1 is MNHEY and CDR2 SVGAGI. J gave up 6 bases and V 4 bases, and 11 bases lay outside the gene matches. CDR3 length equals 15 residues. Here the CDR3 reads CASSLTGLSPAEAFF. Here the CDR3 DNA reads TGTGCCAGCAGTTTGACAGGGCTATCCCCGGCTGAAGCTTTCTTT.

The chain couples TRBV28 to TRBJ1-2; possibly TRBD1 for D (6 bases). V lost 10 bases and J lost 4, with 16 bases in between. This CDR3 has 13 residues. CDR1 and CDR2 from the germline V gene are MDHEN and SYDVKM. The CDR3 protein is CATVGQSLYGYTF. The CDR3 DNA reads TGTGCCACCGTAGGACAGAGCCTCTATGGCTACACCTTC.

V usage is TRBV6-1 and J usage is TRBJ1-2; unclear D gene. The V end was cut by 10 bases, the J end by 4 bases, with 16 bases between. Germline lookup yields CDR1 MNHNS and CDR2 SASEGT. The CDR3 loop spans 13 amino acids. The DNA of the CDR3 is TGTGCCACCCCCGGGAGAAGTTTCTATGGCTACACCTTC. Its translation: CATPGRSFYGYTF.